One sample yielded the 27 T cell receptor beta chains listed below, sequenced in a study of control samples from healthy donors and cancer patients. Generated by immunoSEQ multiplex PCR, the TCRdb table keeps only in-frame clones and is missing some. The table lists some 90,000 clones, 86% of them singletons, with 1.3% in the top ten. Specimen: blood. The receptors here all came from a woman aged 50 to 60 in good health.

This chain links TRBV14 with TRBJ2-1; D remains ambiguous. V was pared by 2 bases and J by 2 bases, with 7 bases between. The CDR3 is 14 residues long. Germline V gene sequence: CDR1 SGHDN, CDR2 FVKESK. CDR3 sequence reads: CASSQRGTYNEQFF. The DNA of the CDR3 is TGTGCCAGCAGCCAACGCGGTACCTACAATGAGCAGTTCTTC.

V usage is TRBV13 and J usage is TRBJ2-1; 8 bases fit TRBD2. Germline lookup yields CDR1 PRHDT and CDR2 FYEKMQ (reference sequence). The CDR3 is 14 residues long. J was trimmed by 5 bases and V by 6 bases; bases with no gene match: 6. CDR3 sequence reads: CASSPAGDDNEQFF. CDR3 DNA sequence: TGTGCCAGCAGTCCAGCGGGAGACGACAATGAGCAGTTCTTC.

J is TRBJ1-1 and V is TRBV20-1; D is unresolved. Per the germline V gene, CDR1 is DFQATT and CDR2 is SNEGSKA (reference sequence). V dropped 6 bases and J dropped 3 bases, with 8 bases sitting between them. The CDR3 contains 11 residues. The CDR3 nucleotides are TGCAGTGCCCCCTTACACACTGAAGCTTTCTTT. This codes for CSAPLHTEAFF.

The V gene is TRBV15, the J gene TRBJ2-1, with D tentatively TRBD2 (7 bases). This CDR3 contains 17 residues. V lost 3 bases and J 1 base, leaving 16 bases between the germline ends. Germline-derived CDR1 and CDR2 are LNHNV and YYDKDF (reference sequence). The CDR3, as DNA: TGTGCCACCAGCAGGGTGAGGGGGGGTACTTCCTACAATGAGCAGTTCTTC. Amino acid sequence: CATSRVRGGTSYNEQFF.

The chain has TRBV6-2 or TRBV6-3 and TRBJ2-7; 9 nucleotides line up with TRBD2. The CDR3 totals 16 residues. The trim removed 0 bases at V and 3 bases at J, leaving 6 bases unmatched. Germline V lookup: CDR1 MNHEY, CDR2 SVGEGT. CDR3 sequence: CASSYSTSGRLYEQYF. The CDR3 DNA reads TGTGCCAGCAGTTACTCGACCAGCGGGAGGCTCTACGAGCAGTACTTC.

The table lists this clone with a few counts. The CDR3 nucleotides read TGCGCCAGCAGCCAGGGGGTGGGCAATCAGCCCCAGCATTTT. It encodes CASSQGVGNQPQHF. The rearrangement uses TRBV4-3 and TRBJ1-5, with D maybe TRBD1 (5 bases). The V end lost 3 bases, the J end lost 2 bases, and 8 bases lay between the germline ends. Germline assignment: CDR1 LGHNA and CDR2 YSLEER. The CDR3 loop spans 14 amino acids.

The rearrangement joins TRBV11-3 to TRBJ2-6; unclear D gene. Trimming shortened V by 5 bases and J by 2 bases, and 10 bases separated the two germline ends. This CDR3 comprises 15 residues. Germline-derived CDR1 and CDR2 are SGHNT and YENEEA. DNA for the CDR3: TGTGCCAGCAGCCCCAACCGGGCTGGGGCCAACGTCCTGACTTTC. Its translation is CASSPNRAGANVLTF.

This chain uses TRBV15 with TRBJ1-2; no reliable D call. V dropped 0 bases and J dropped 3 bases, with 8 bases sitting between them. Germline V CDR1 and CDR2: LNHNV, YYDKDF (reference sequence). CDR3 length equals 14 residues. The CDR3 is CATSRDYRDYGYTF. Written as DNA, the CDR3 is TGTGCCACCAGCAGAGATTACAGAGACTATGGCTACACCTTC.

The rearrangement links TRBV7-2 to TRBJ2-7; 13 bases agree with TRBD2. Germline CDR1 is SGHTA and CDR2 is FQGNSA. The junction had 7 bases not matched to a gene; V was cut back by 3 bases and J by 5 bases. The CDR3 length is 16 residues. The CDR3 DNA reads as TGTGCCAGCAGCTTTTGGACTAGCGGGAGCGCAAACGAGCAGTACTTC. Protein sequence: CASSFWTSGSANEQYF.

This clone has just a few counts. The chain employs TRBV18 and TRBJ1-3, with D uncertain. CDR3 size: 11 residues. Germline CDR1 reads KGHSH; CDR2 reads LQKENI. With 3 bases removed from V and 4 bases from J, the gap between germline ends came to 1 base. CDR3 bases: TGTGCCAGCTCACCGGGAAACACCATATATTTT. It yields the protein CASSPGNTIYF.

This chain links TRBV11-2 with TRBJ1-4; tentative D call: TRBD1 (6 bases). Germline CDR1 reads SGHAT; CDR2 reads FQNNGV. Trimming removed 2 bases from V and 0 bases from J, with 16 bases in between. The CDR3 has 18 amino acids. The CDR3 reads CASSLSGQPHSTNEKLFF. CDR3 nucleotide sequence: TGTGCCAGCAGCTTATCAGGACAGCCCCATTCAACTAATGAAAAACTGTTTTTT.

The genes are TRBV5-1 and TRBJ2-2; D is ambiguous. V was shortened by 0 bases and J by 2 bases, with 8 bases between the two germline ends. The germline V gene encodes CDR1 SGHRS and CDR2 YFSETQ. This CDR3 comprises 15 residues. The CDR3 region is CASSLVGTNTGELFF. The CDR3 nucleotides are TGCGCCAGCAGCTTGGTAGGCACAAACACCGGGGAGCTGTTTTTT.

The sample holds one count of this clone. The gene calls are TRBV7-2 and TRBJ2-5; the match to TRBD2 covers 8 bases. CDR3 size: 15 residues. Germline-derived CDR1 and CDR2 are SGHTA and FQGNSA. Trimming at V came to 1 base and at J to 1 base, leaving 2 bases not matched to a gene. The chain's CDR3 is CASSLGSGVQETQYF. The CDR3 nucleotides read TGTGCCAGCAGCTTAGGTAGCGGGGTCCAAGAGACCCAGTACTTC. The entire variable domain, with the rest obtained from reference TRBV7-2 and TRBJ2-5, is as follows: GAGVSQSPSNKVTEKGKDVELRCDPISGHTALYWYRQSLGQGLEFLIYFQGNSAPDKSGLPSDRFSAERTGGSVSTLTIQRTQQEDSAVYLCASSLGSGVQETQYFGPGTRLLVL.

The chain has TRBV14 and TRBJ2-5; perhaps TRBD2 as D (5 bases). The CDR3 is made up of 13 amino acids. Trimming removed 4 bases at V and 7 bases at J, with 13 bases between. CDR1 and CDR2 from the germline V gene are SGHDN and FVKESK. This CDR3 is CASSRDLGGTQYF. CDR3 nucleotide sequence: TGTGCCAGCAGCCGCGATTTAGGAGGGACCCAGTACTTC.

Remarks on this clone: Other DNA sequences from this sample encode an identical CDR3 as well. V and J are TRBV7-2 and TRBJ2-7, with 7 nucleotides matching TRBD1. The germline V gene has CDR1 SGHTA and CDR2 FQGNSA. This CDR3 has 14 amino acids. J lost 0 bases, V lost 5 bases, and 4 bases had no gene match. CDR3 amino acids: CASSSRDSSYEQYF. The DNA of the CDR3 is TGTGCCAGCAGCAGCAGGGACAGCTCCTACGAGCAGTACTTC.

The chain joins TRBV7-9 to TRBJ2-1; D might be TRBD1 (6 bases). V shed 4 bases and J shed 0 bases, with 10 bases lying between them. Per the germline V gene, CDR1 is SEHNR and CDR2 is FQNEAQ (reference sequence). The CDR3 runs to 15 residues. CDR3 nucleotide sequence: TGTGCCAGCAGCTCCGACAGGAGCTCCTACAATGAGCAGTTCTTC. Its translation: CASSSDRSSYNEQFF.

This clone was counted a few times. This chain joins TRBV4-2 and TRBJ2-3; D is unresolved. Trimming left V 2 bases short and J 6 bases short, with 12 bases between. There are 14 residues in the CDR3. Per germline, CDR1 LGHNA and CDR2 YNFKEQ. CDR3 residues: CASSQKPTEDTQYF. CDR3 in DNA: TGTGCCAGCAGCCAAAAGCCCACGGAGGATACGCAGTATTTT.

The V gene is TRBV29-1, the J gene TRBJ2-2, with 8 bases matching TRBD1. This CDR3 spans 13 amino acids. Germline assignment: CDR1 SQVTM and CDR2 ANQGSEA. V shed 4 bases and J 4 bases; nucleotides not matched to a gene: 2. The CDR3 sequence: CSVGQGSTGELFF. The CDR3 DNA reads as TGCAGCGTTGGACAGGGGAGCACCGGGGAGCTGTTTTTT.

Comments on this clone: One end of the junction varies from germline; a read error may be responsible. The V gene is TRBV2, the J gene TRBJ1-1, with D tentatively TRBD1 (6 bases). Germline V lookup: CDR1 SNHLY, CDR2 FYNNEI. The CDR3 extends over 13 amino acids. CDR3: CASNEQGNTEAFF. The CDR3 DNA follows: TGTGCCAGCAATGAACAGGGGAACACTGAAGCTTTCTTT.

The genes are TRBV19 and TRBJ1-1, with TRBD1 matching over 8 bases. The CDR3 spans 16 residues. Trimming took 5 bases from V and 0 from J; bases not matched to a gene: 8. CDR1 is LNHDA, CDR2 SQIVND, per germline (reference sequence). CDR3 nucleotide sequence: TGTGCCAGTAGTCTGACAGGGGTCCCCATGAACACTGAAGCTTTCTTT. This sequence encodes CASSLTGVPMNTEAFF.

V and J are TRBV19 and TRBJ2-7; TRBD2 matches at 14 bases. Germline loops: CDR1 LNHDA, CDR2 SQIVND (reference sequence). V gave up 2 bases and J gave up 1 base; unmatched junction bases: 7. This CDR3 has 18 amino acids. In DNA, the CDR3 is TGTGCCAGTAGTATAAAGGGACTAGCGGGGGACGCGTCCTACGAGCAGTACTTC. This codes for CASSIKGLAGDASYEQYF.

In this sample, this clone turned up once. This chain links TRBV4-1 with TRBJ2-3; D is uncertain. The germline gives CDR1 MGHRA, CDR2 YSYEKL. V was trimmed by 1 base and J by 0 bases, leaving 8 bases between them. The length of the CDR3 is 15 residues. The DNA of the CDR3 is TGCGCCAGCAGCCAAGGACAAACTAGCACAGATACGCAGTATTTT. Its protein is CASSQGQTSTDTQYF.

This chain joins TRBV11-3 and TRBJ1-1, with 7 bases aligning to TRBD1. The CDR3 has 14 residues. Germline lookup yields CDR1 SGHNT and CDR2 YENEEA. V lost 6 bases to trimming and J lost 3 bases; unmatched junction nucleotides: 7. The CDR3 DNA sequence: TGTGCCAGCAGTCTAAGGGGGCGCGACACTGAAGCTTTCTTT. Translating gives CASSLRGRDTEAFF.

This clone was observed a few times. The chain uses TRBV7-9 and TRBJ1-3; no clear D gene. Trimming took 1 base from V and 4 from J, leaving 11 bases between them. CDR3 length: 15 residues. From germline, CDR1 is SEHNR and CDR2 FQNEAQ (reference sequence). The CDR3 loop reads CASSLVKGTGNTIYF. The CDR3 DNA is TGTGCCAGCAGCTTAGTCAAGGGTACGGGAAACACCATATATTTT.

The chain uses TRBV3-1 (or the pseudogene TRBV3-2) and TRBJ2-3; D remains ambiguous. This CDR3 is built from 15 residues. Per germline, CDR1 LGHDT and CDR2 YNNKEL (reference sequence). Trimming left V 0 bases short and J 0 bases short, with 7 bases between. In nucleotides, the CDR3 is TGTGCCAGCAGCCAAGAGTCCGGGAGCACAGATACGCAGTATTTT. Protein sequence: CASSQESGSTDTQYF.

The chain combines TRBV7-2 with TRBJ2-5, with D unclear. The CDR3 extends over 14 amino acids. Germline V gene data show CDR1 as SGHTA and CDR2 as FQGNSA. V was pared by 3 bases and J by 4 bases, with 12 bases between. The CDR3 region is CASSFGAPPETQYF. The DNA of the CDR3 is TGTGCCAGCAGCTTTGGAGCGCCTCCAGAGACCCAGTACTTC.

The chain joins TRBV4-3 to TRBJ2-3; D unresolved. Germline assignment: CDR1 LGHNA and CDR2 YSLEER. V dropped 3 bases and J dropped 2 bases, with 6 bases sitting between them. This CDR3 spans 13 amino acids. This CDR3 reads CASSQDVTDTQYF. In nucleotides, the CDR3 is TGCGCCAGCAGCCAGGACGTCACAGATACGCAGTATTTT.